These 29 T cell receptor beta chains share one sample of origin, sequenced in a study of blood T cell repertoires in COVID-19. The method was immunoSEQ multiplex PCR; TCRdb's version includes in-frame clones alone and lacks a portion of them. The sample has roughly 180,000 clones; approximately 79% are singletons. The sample comprised peripheral blood. The receptors originated from a woman aged 55 to 70 with COVID-19, enrolled during active disease.

CDR3 DNA sequence: TGTGCCAGCAGCAACTCCCTAGCGGGGGAGAAGGAGACCCAGTACTTC. Protein: CASSNSLAGEKETQYF. The gene calls are TRBV21-1 and TRBJ2-5; the table's D call TRBD2 went unverified against the DNA. TRBV21-1 is noted as a pseudogene. This CDR3 is built from 16 residues.

The V gene is TRBV2, the J gene TRBJ1-4, with 9 bases lining up with TRBD1. From germline, CDR1 is SNHLY and CDR2 FYNNEI. The CDR3 runs to 13 residues. J was trimmed by 8 bases and V by 7 bases; bases with no gene match: 5. CDR3: CASTGTGREKLFF. In DNA, the CDR3 is TGTGCCAGCACTGGGACAGGGCGGGAAAAACTGTTTTTT.

This clone was counted between two and nine times. The rearrangement uses TRBV6-2 or TRBV6-3 and TRBJ1-5, with a possible D match to TRBD1 (6 bases). This CDR3 contains 15 residues. The ends were cut back, 6 bases at V and 3 bases at J, with 15 bases in the middle. The germline V gene has CDR1 MNHEY and CDR2 SVGEGT. In DNA, the CDR3 is TGTGCCAGCAGCCTATTCACAGGGTCCAATCAGCCCCAGCATTTT. It codes for CASSLFTGSNQPQHF.

This chain links TRBV13 with TRBJ1-2; 7 nucleotides align to TRBD1. V lost 4 bases and J lost 8; bases outside the gene matches: 7. The length of the CDR3 is 13 residues. Germline V CDR1 and CDR2: PRHDT, FYEKMQ (reference sequence). The CDR3 coding sequence is TGTGCCAGCAGCTCGCGGGACAGATTGGGCTACACCTTC. This sequence encodes CASSSRDRLGYTF. Variable domain in full (rest from reference TRBV13 and TRBJ1-2): AAGVIQSPRHLIKEKRETATLKCYPIPRHDTVYWYQQGPGQDPQFLISFYEKMQSDKGSIPDRFSAQQFSDYHSELNMSSLELGDSALYFCASSSRDRLGYTFGSGTRLTVV.

V usage is TRBV5-5 and J usage is TRBJ2-2; D is unresolved. Trimming took off 4 bases at V and 8 bases at J, with 9 bases between the two ends. Germline V gene data show CDR1 as SGHKS and CDR2 as YYEKEE (reference sequence). The CDR3 is 12 amino acids. The CDR3 protein is CASSSNWGELFF. CDR3 nucleotide sequence: TGTGCCAGCAGCAGTAACTGGGGGGAGCTGTTTTTT.

The J gene is TRBJ2-2, the V gene TRBV18, with 11 nucleotides matching TRBD2. V shed 1 base and J 10 bases; nucleotides not matched to a gene: 5. Germline assignment: CDR1 KGHSH and CDR2 LQKENI. The CDR3 is made up of 15 amino acids. The CDR3 DNA is TGTGCCAGCTCACCACGACTAGCGGGGTCAGAGGAGCTGTTTTTT. Its translation: CASSPRLAGSEELFF.

The count of this clone is one. The chain combines TRBV18 with TRBJ1-4; D is perhaps TRBD1 (5 bases). Looked up from germline, CDR1 is KGHSH and CDR2 is LQKENI. The CDR3 extends over 15 amino acids. Between the trimmed V and J ends, which lost 5 bases and 5 bases, there was a span of 15 bases. CDR3: CASSDPRVGNEKLFF. DNA for the CDR3: TGTGCCAGCTCAGACCCCAGGGTTGGAAATGAAAAACTGTTTTTT. The complete variable domain, with remaining parts taken from reference TRBV18 and TRBJ1-4, reads NAGVMQNPRHLVRRRGQEARLRCSPMKGHSHVYWYRQLPEEGLKFMVYLQKENIIDESGMPKERFSAEFPKEGPSILRIQQVVRGDSAAYFCASSDPRVGNEKLFFGSGTQLSVL.

This clone was detected only a few times. The chain carries TRBV11-2 and TRBJ2-1; D remains ambiguous. Trimming pared 4 bases from V and 0 bases from J, leaving 7 bases between. Germline-derived CDR1 and CDR2 are SGHAT and FQNNGV. The CDR3 is 14 residues long. The CDR3 bases are TGTGCCAGCAGCTCCGTAGTCTCCTACAATGAGCAGTTCTTC. Protein: CASSSVVSYNEQFF.

The chain carries TRBV28 and TRBJ1-2; TRBD1 matches at 7 bases. Germline CDR1 is MDHEN and CDR2 is SYDVKM. The CDR3 length is 13 residues. Losses at the gene ends were 10 bases for V and 5 bases for J; bases not matched to a gene: 10. In DNA, the CDR3 is TGTGCCATTCTAACAGGGGATGGGTATGGCTACACCTTC. Protein product: CAILTGDGYGYTF.

CDR3 bases: TGTGCCAGCAAGGGACAGGGGTTGAATGAGCAGTTCTTC. As protein: CASKGQGLNEQFF. J is TRBJ2-1 and V is TRBV6-5; 10 positions match TRBD1. Per germline, CDR1 MNHEY and CDR2 SVGAGI. V was clipped by 7 bases and J by 7 bases; unmatched bases: 4. The length of the CDR3 is 13 residues.

The chain links TRBV4-3 to TRBJ1-4; D is ambiguous. Trimming took 0 bases from V and 2 from J, leaving 7 bases between them. The V gene's germline CDR1 is LGHNA and CDR2 YSLEER. The CDR3 has 15 residues. The CDR3 DNA is TGCGCCAGCAGCCAAGATGGGGAGACTAATGAAAAACTGTTTTTT. This translates into CASSQDGETNEKLFF.

The chain combines TRBV30 with TRBJ2-3; 11 bases line up with TRBD2. V lost 0 bases to trimming and J lost 4 bases; unmatched junction nucleotides: 3. Per the germline V gene, CDR1 is GTSNPN and CDR2 is SVGIG (reference sequence). This CDR3 has 15 residues. The CDR3 protein is CAWSVLAGVSDTQYF. The CDR3 nucleotides read TGTGCCTGGAGTGTACTAGCGGGAGTATCAGATACGCAGTATTTT. Looking up the rest from reference TRBV30 and TRBJ2-3 gives the full variable domain: SQTIHQWPATLVQPVGSPLSLECTVEGTSNPNLYWYRQAAGRGLQLLFYSVGIGQISSEVPQNLSASRPQDRQFILSSKKLLLSDSGFYLCAWSVLAGVSDTQYFGPGTRLTVL.

V is TRBV19 and J is TRBJ2-3, with TRBD2 matching 11 bases. This CDR3 region has 17 residues. Germline assignment: CDR1 LNHDA and CDR2 SQIVND (reference sequence). V lost 5 bases, J lost 4 bases, and 11 bases stayed unmatched. The CDR3 loop reads CASSWLSGRAGADTQYF. CDR3 DNA sequence: TGTGCCAGTAGTTGGCTTAGCGGGAGGGCCGGGGCAGATACGCAGTATTTT. Combining the CDR3 with reference TRBV19 and TRBJ2-3 gives the whole variable domain DGGITQSPKYLFRKEGQNVTLSCEQNLNHDAMYWYRQDPGQGLRLIYYSQIVNDFQKGDIAEGYSVSREKKESFPLTVTSAQKNPTAFYLCASSWLSGRAGADTQYFGPGTRLTVL.

The CDR3 nucleotides are TGTGCCAGCCGCCAAGTCCGGGACAGGGGCTACGGTTACGGCTACACCTTC. Encoded protein: CASRQVRDRGYGYGYTF. The chain carries TRBV27 and TRBJ1-2; 10 nucleotides agree with TRBD1. This CDR3 has 17 residues. V shed 8 bases, J shed 8 bases, and the junction held 20 bases outside the gene matches. Per germline, CDR1 MNHEY and CDR2 SMNVEV (reference sequence).

This chain joins TRBV15 and TRBJ1-2; D is undetermined. The CDR3 loop spans 15 amino acids. The V gene's germline CDR1 is LNHNV and CDR2 YYDKDF (reference sequence). Between the trimmed V and J ends, which lost 0 bases and 4 bases, there was a span of 12 bases. In nucleotides, the CDR3 is TGTGCCACCAGCAGAGATAGAGGAGGCATCTATGGCTACACCTTC. As protein: CATSRDRGGIYGYTF. The whole variable domain, filled in from reference TRBV15 and TRBJ1-2, reads DAMVIQNPRYQVTQFGKPVTLSCSQTLNHNVMYWYQQKSSQAPKLLFHYYDKDFNNEADTPDNFQSRRPNTSFCFLDIRSPGLGDTAMYLCATSRDRGGIYGYTFGSGTRLTVV.

This chain connects TRBV6-1 to TRBJ2-2; 7 bases match TRBD1. The germline gives CDR1 MNHNS, CDR2 SASEGT. CDR3 size: 17 residues. With 4 bases clipped from V and 0 bases from J, the junction kept 8 bases outside the gene matches. CDR3 bases: TGTGCCAGCAGTGCTGACTACAGGGGAGCGAACACCGGGGAGCTGTTTTTT. This gives the protein CASSADYRGANTGELFF.

V and J are TRBV6-5 and TRBJ1-6; D is undetermined. The CDR3 is 14 amino acids. Germline V gene data show CDR1 as MNHEY and CDR2 as SVGAGI. V lost 5 bases to trimming and J lost 7 bases, with 12 bases between them. The CDR3 here is CASSISSVNSPLHF. CDR3 nucleotides: TGTGCCAGCAGTATCAGTTCTGTCAATTCACCCCTCCACTTT.

This clone was recorded a few times. The chain carries TRBV2 and TRBJ1-1, with D hard to call. The CDR3 has 12 amino acids. The V and J ends lost 4 bases and 13 bases respectively, with 16 bases between them. The V gene's germline CDR1 is SNHLY and CDR2 FYNNEI. The CDR3 sequence: CASSVSGNEIFF. The CDR3 DNA is TGTGCCAGCAGTGTTTCGGGGAACGAGATTTTCTTT.

V is TRBV29-1 and J is TRBJ2-7; 8 nucleotides line up with TRBD1. Germline V gives CDR1 SQVTM, CDR2 ANQGSEA. J lost 6 bases, V lost 4 bases, and 8 bases had no gene match. The CDR3 spans 13 residues. In DNA, the CDR3 is TGCAGCGTTGGCTCTGTGGGACAGGTCGAGCAGTACTTC. This codes for CSVGSVGQVEQYF.

The chain is built from TRBV3-1 (or the pseudogene TRBV3-2) and TRBJ2-3, with 11 bases matching TRBD2. The CDR3 spans 16 residues. Germline assignment: CDR1 LGHDT and CDR2 YNNKEL (reference sequence). V shed 5 bases and J 2 bases; nucleotides not matched to a gene: 6. The CDR3, as DNA: TGTGCCAGCAGCGAACTAGCGGGGGTTAACACAGATACGCAGTATTTT. Translation: CASSELAGVNTDTQYF.

This clone was seen once. This chain connects TRBV4-2 to TRBJ2-1, with 10 bases lining up with TRBD2. Per the germline V gene, CDR1 is LGHNA and CDR2 is YNFKEQ. Trimming removed 4 bases from V and 4 bases from J; junction bases left unmatched: 7. This CDR3 comprises 16 residues. Here the CDR3 reads CASSPSGTSAYNEQFF. CDR3 DNA sequence: TGTGCCAGCAGCCCCTCGGGGACTAGCGCGTACAATGAGCAGTTCTTC.

This clone has a handful of counts. V usage is TRBV2 and J usage is TRBJ2-2; the D gene is possibly TRBD1 (5 bases). Germline V gene data show CDR1 as SNHLY and CDR2 as FYNNEI. The ends were cut back, 6 bases at V and 6 bases at J, with 8 bases in the middle. The length of the CDR3 is 12 residues. Written as DNA, the CDR3 is TGTGCCAGCAGGAGGACATCCGGGGAGCTGTTTTTT. Protein product: CASRRTSGELFF. Supplemented by reference TRBV2 and TRBJ2-2, the full variable domain reads EPEVTQTPSHQVTQMGQEVILRCVPISNHLYFYWYRQILGQKVEFLVSFYNNEISEKSEIFDDQFSVERPDGSNFTLKIRSTKLEDSAMYFCASRRTSGELFFGEGSRLTVL.

V is TRBV10-3 and J is TRBJ2-1; D call uncertain. CDR3 length: 14 residues. The germline CDR1 and CDR2 sequences are ENHRY and SYGVKD. The germline V and J ends were trimmed by 4 bases and 2 bases, with 9 bases remaining between them. CDR3 coding DNA: TGTGCCATCAGTGGAACTTCGCCCTACAATGAGCAGTTCTTC. Protein product: CAISGTSPYNEQFF.

V gene TRBV6-5 combines with J gene TRBJ2-7; 8 nucleotides match TRBD1. Germline V gives CDR1 MNHEY, CDR2 SVGAGI. The length of the CDR3 is 15 residues. V trimming: 6 bases; J trimming: 3 bases; junction bases outside the gene matches: 10. CDR3 nucleotide sequence: TGTGCCAGCAGCTTCCTGGACAGGGTGAGCTACGAGCAGTACTTC. Its protein product is CASSFLDRVSYEQYF.

The gene calls are TRBV10-2 and TRBJ2-2, with 8 nucleotides matching TRBD1. V dropped 8 bases and J dropped 4; count of bases not matched to a gene: 9. The CDR3 sequence is 15 residues long. Germline CDR1 reads WSHSY; CDR2 reads SAAADI. CDR3 in DNA: TGCGCCAGCCGGGACAGGCTCTCGGGCACCGGGGAGCTGTTTTTT. Translating gives CASRDRLSGTGELFF.

The rearrangement uses TRBV28 and TRBJ2-1; D not certain. V lost 5 bases and J lost 2, with 10 bases in between. Germline V gene data show CDR1 as MDHEN and CDR2 as SYDVKM. CDR3 length: 14 amino acids. CDR3 residues: CASSGQRAYNEQFF. The CDR3, as DNA: TGTGCCAGCAGTGGGCAGAGAGCCTACAATGAGCAGTTCTTC.

The chain combines TRBV28 with TRBJ1-3; D remains unclear. Germline CDR1 reads MDHEN; CDR2 reads SYDVKM. V was clipped by 6 bases and J by 4 bases, with 7 bases between them. The CDR3 sequence is 12 residues long. The CDR3 protein is CASSLTGNTIYF. The CDR3 nucleotides read TGTGCCAGCAGCCTGACAGGAAACACCATATATTTT.

This chain links TRBV5-6 with TRBJ1-1; the match to TRBD1 covers 12 bases. Germline trimming cut 3 bases from V and 1 base from J; bases unmatched to any gene: 1. This CDR3 region has 15 residues. Germline CDR1 SGHDT, CDR2 YYEEEE. The CDR3 loop is CASSWDRGRNTEAFF. The CDR3 DNA is TGTGCCAGCAGCTGGGACAGGGGGCGGAACACTGAAGCTTTCTTT.

The V and J genes are TRBV11-2 and TRBJ1-2; the D gene is possibly TRBD1 (6 bases). Trimming stripped 5 bases from V and 0 bases from J, with 13 bases between. Per the germline V gene, CDR1 is SGHAT and CDR2 is FQNNGV. This CDR3 spans 15 amino acids. The CDR3 DNA reads TGTGCCAGCAGCCTGGACAGCTTAGCTAACTATGGCTACACCTTC. Translated, it gives CASSLDSLANYGYTF.